This T cell receptor beta chain was profiled in a study of T-cell reconstitution after alpha-beta-depleted transplantation in children. The study's findings and limits: There were some patients whose high TCRbeta diversity at day 60 came from surviving recipient T cells and thymic progenitors. Newly produced T cells mostly accounted for T-cell counts and diversity one year post-transplant. Reportedly, only several hundred clones from non-depleted graft cells drove alpha-beta T-cell counts at about two months.

For TCRbeta, the library was prepared with unique molecular identifiers. MiXCR, run by TCRdb on the PCR reads, gives a single entry per CDR3 protein. The table records hundreds of thousands of distinct CDR3 sequences, 8.2% of them present only once. The V gene's germline CDR1 is MDHEN and CDR2 SYDVKM. The CDR3 loop spans 16 amino acids. V lost 6 bases, J lost 8 bases, and 13 bases stayed unmatched. This clonotype was recorded many times. The target antigen is unknown. The TCR was taken from a male patient aged 10 to 17 who had a stem cell transplant for acute lymphoblastic leukemia, so the T cells may come from the graft donor. This sample comprised PBMCs, mostly from graft donor cells, obtained 180 days after TCRalphabeta/CD19-depleted stem cell transplant. The chain joins TRBV28 to TRBJ1-4; 9 bases are shared with TRBD1. As DNA, the CDR3 is TGTGCCAGCAGGGTGCGGGGACAGGGAGTTAGAGAAAAACTGTTTTTT. Translation: CASRVRGQGVREKLFF.